A selection of T cell receptor beta chains follows, all from one sample in a study of cytomegalovirus exposure and HLA in healthy donors. Here immunoSEQ multiplex PCR was the method, and the copy in TCRdb shows in-frame clones only, minus some. The sample has fewer than 75,000 clones; 75% to 85% are singletons. The material sequenced was PBMCs. The receptor set was obtained from a man aged 30-40 years in good health and CMV-seronegative. Both conserved end residues are part of each CDR3. A D gene is named only where the DNA matches it firmly. Clone size appears in some rows only: once, few, many, or a class for an expanded clone.

D gene: .; clone size: .; J gene: TRBJ2-1; V gene: TRBV6-6; CDR3 protein: CASSYVAVRGGEQFF; CDR3 DNA: TGTGCCAGCAGTTACGTTGCGGTAAGAGGGGGTGAGCAGTTCTTC
D gene: TRBD1; clone size: .; J gene: TRBJ2-1; V gene: TRBV4-3; CDR3 protein: CASSPGQGQQFF; CDR3 DNA: TGCGCCAGCAGCCCCGGACAGGGGCAGCAGTTCTTC
D gene: .; clone size: .; J gene: TRBJ1-1; V gene: TRBV12-5; CDR3 protein: CASALLGGTEAFF; CDR3 DNA: TGTGCTAGTGCCCTTTTGGGGGGCACTGAAGCTTTCTTT
D gene: .; clone size: .; J gene: TRBJ2-4; V gene: TRBV7-2; CDR3 protein: CASSFREGDRNIQYF; CDR3 DNA: TGTGCCAGCAGCTTTAGGGAAGGGGATAGAAACATTCAGTACTTC
D gene: .; clone size: .; J gene: TRBJ1-2; V gene: TRBV2; CDR3 protein: CASRVVYNYGYTF; CDR3 DNA: TGTGCCAGCAGAGTAGTTTATAACTATGGCTACACCTTC
D gene: .; clone size: .; J gene: TRBJ1-2; V gene: TRBV21-1; CDR3 protein: CASPRPGTGARINYGYTF; CDR3 DNA: TGTGCCAGCCCCCGACCCGGGACAGGGGCGAGAATTAACTATGGCTACACCTTC
D gene: TRBD2; clone size: .; J gene: TRBJ2-5; V gene: TRBV29-1; CDR3 protein: CSVEDGLAGAQETQYF; CDR3 DNA: TGCAGCGTTGAAGATGGACTAGCGGGGGCCCAAGAGACCCAGTACTTC
D gene: TRBD1; clone size: .; J gene: TRBJ2-7; V gene: TRBV7-9; CDR3 protein: CASRPGQGSPYEQYF; CDR3 DNA: TGTGCCAGCAGACCCGGACAGGGATCCCCCTACGAGCAGTACTTC
D gene: .; clone size: .; J gene: TRBJ2-7; V gene: TRBV19; CDR3 protein: CASSPVGQFYEQYF; CDR3 DNA: TGTGCCAGTAGCCCCGTGGGCCAATTCTACGAGCAGTACTTC
D gene: TRBD2; clone size: .; J gene: TRBJ2-7; V gene: TRBV5-1; CDR3 protein: CASSLSGGGGYEQYF; CDR3 DNA: TGCGCCAGCAGCTTGTCTGGGGGGGGTGGGTACGAGCAGTACTTC
D gene: TRBD1; clone size: .; J gene: TRBJ2-7; V gene: TRBV4-3; CDR3 protein: CASSQGTGGNEQYF; CDR3 DNA: TGCGCCAGCAGCCAAGGGACAGGGGGTAACGAGCAGTACTTC
D gene: .; clone size: .; J gene: TRBJ2-5; V gene: TRBV10-1; CDR3 protein: CASSPTGQETQYF; CDR3 DNA: TGCGCCAGCAGTCCCACAGGGCAAGAGACCCAGTACTTC
D gene: TRBD1; clone size: .; J gene: TRBJ2-6; V gene: TRBV6-4; CDR3 protein: CASSAGTATSGANVLTF; CDR3 DNA: TGTGCCAGCAGCGCCGGGACAGCGACCTCTGGGGCCAACGTCCTGACTTTC
D gene: .; clone size: .; J gene: TRBJ2-6; V gene: TRBV19; CDR3 protein: CASRASGANVLTF; CDR3 DNA: TGTGCCAGTAGAGCCTCTGGGGCCAACGTCCTGACTTTC
D gene: TRBD1; clone size: .; J gene: TRBJ1-5; V gene: TRBV27; CDR3 protein: CASSQRQGESQPQHF; CDR3 DNA: TGTGCCAGCAGTCAACGGCAGGGGGAATCTCAGCCCCAGCATTTT
D gene: .; clone size: .; J gene: TRBJ2-3; V gene: TRBV7-9; CDR3 protein: CASSLGPSSTDTQYF; CDR3 DNA: TGTGCCAGCAGCTTAGGTCCTTCTAGCACAGATACGCAGTATTTT
D gene: .; clone size: .; J gene: TRBJ2-2; V gene: TRBV6-5; CDR3 protein: CASSYSSYGNVGELFF; CDR3 DNA: TGTGCCAGCAGTTACTCGTCATACGGGAATGTCGGGGAGCTGTTTTTT
D gene: .; clone size: few; J gene: TRBJ1-1; V gene: TRBV4-3; CDR3 protein: CASSQDPAGTEAFF; CDR3 DNA: TGCGCCAGCAGCCAAGATCCCGCAGGGACTGAAGCTTTCTTT
D gene: .; clone size: .; J gene: TRBJ2-7; V gene: TRBV30; CDR3 protein: CAWRGDSTYEQYF; CDR3 DNA: TGTGCCTGGAGGGGCGACAGTACCTACGAGCAGTACTTC
D gene: .; clone size: .; J gene: TRBJ1-1; V gene: TRBV7-9; CDR3 protein: CASSPSDTEAFF; CDR3 DNA: TGTGCCAGCAGCCCCTCGGACACTGAAGCTTTCTTT
D gene: TRBD1; clone size: .; J gene: TRBJ1-2; V gene: TRBV5-6; CDR3 protein: CASSDTGQGTFNYGYTF; CDR3 DNA: TGTGCCAGCAGCGATACGGGACAGGGTACTTTTAACTATGGCTACACCTTC